This TCR beta chain is drawn from a study of cytomegalovirus exposure and HLA in healthy donors. Whole-study findings and limits: Investigators reported more than 150 TCR beta chains as tied to cytomegalovirus.

A multiplex PCR was run with 60 Vbeta primers and 13 Jbeta primers. Here immunoSEQ multiplex PCR was the method, and the copy in TCRdb shows in-frame clones only, minus some. The sample consists of about 180,000 clones, about three quarters of them appearing once. Germline CDR1 and CDR2: MDHEN and SYDVKM. V dropped 2 bases and J dropped 2 bases, with 12 bases sitting between them. The CDR3 has 15 amino acids. Of note for this clone: Its cognate antigen is unknown.

The source material was PBMCs. The receptor's source is a woman in her 30s in good health and CMV-seropositive. This rearrangement joins TRBV28 to TRBJ1-2; D perhaps matches TRBD1 (5 bases). CDR3: CASSLISGGNYGYTF. The DNA of the CDR3 is TGTGCCAGCAGTTTAATATCCGGGGGAAACTATGGCTACACCTTC.